This TCR beta chain was captured in a study of blood T cell repertoires in COVID-19. Study-level information: The study drew acute and convalescent COVID-19 samples from the United States, Italy and Spain.

The CDR3 runs to 18 residues. Germline V lookup: CDR1 MGHRA, CDR2 YSYEKL. Trimming left V 2 bases short and J 0 bases short, with 19 bases between. Authors' analysis steps: Amplifying reference gene primers gave estimates of nucleated cell counts. The protocol was immunoSEQ multiplex PCR, while the TCRdb copy is restricted to in-frame clones and leaves out a portion. The V and J calls and the clone size are those of that table, but D and trimming were determined from the DNA. This table holds 350,000 to 450,000 clones, 75% to 90% found once. V gene TRBV4-1 combines with J gene TRBJ1-1; D is undetermined. The sequenced sample was peripheral blood. This sequence originates from a woman aged 18 to 35 with acute or convalescent COVID-19. CDR3 amino acids: CASSQPVGIEGLNTEAFF. CDR3 in DNA: TGCGCCAGCAGCCAACCCGTAGGGATTGAGGGATTGAACACTGAAGCTTTCTTT.